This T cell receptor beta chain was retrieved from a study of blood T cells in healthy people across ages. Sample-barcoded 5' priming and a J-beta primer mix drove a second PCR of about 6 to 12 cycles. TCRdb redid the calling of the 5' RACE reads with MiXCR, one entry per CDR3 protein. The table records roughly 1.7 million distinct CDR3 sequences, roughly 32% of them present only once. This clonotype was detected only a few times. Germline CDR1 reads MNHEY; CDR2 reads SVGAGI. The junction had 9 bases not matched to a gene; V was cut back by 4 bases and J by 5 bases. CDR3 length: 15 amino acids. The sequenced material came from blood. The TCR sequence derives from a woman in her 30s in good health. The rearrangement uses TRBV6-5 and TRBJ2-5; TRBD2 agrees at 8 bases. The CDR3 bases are TGTGCCAGCAGTTCAGCGGGAGCCGGTTGGGAGACCCAGTACTTC. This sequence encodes CASSSAGAGWETQYF.